The present entry profiles one T cell receptor beta chain with its context. Each participant's cohort was designated according to participant-reported clinical history. In the original workflow: Scientists estimated how many nucleated cells there were by amplifying reference gene primers. TCRdb's table, derived via immunoSEQ multiplex PCR, lists solely in-frame clones and lacks some. V and J calls and clone size are given by that table; D and trimming were obtained from the DNA. The sample lists 150,000 to 200,000 clones; approximately 83% were seen once. The data belong to a study of blood T cell repertoires in COVID-19. As for the study in general: Samples representing acute and convalescent COVID-19 were sourced from the United States, Italy and Spain.

The trim removed 4 bases at V and 3 bases at J, leaving 14 bases unmatched. Germline loops: CDR1 MGHRA, CDR2 YSYEKL. The CDR3 runs to 20 residues. The chain carries TRBV4-1 and TRBJ2-1; TRBD2 matches at 14 bases. Sequenced: PBMCs or T cells enriched from blood (not recorded which). The TCR originated in a middle-aged man who had recovered from COVID-19. CDR3 nucleotide sequence: TGCGCCAGCAGCCTTCAACGGACTAGCGGGGGGCCGAATAACTACAATGAGCAGTTCTTC. Translation gives CASSLQRTSGGPNNYNEQFF.